Listed here are 8 T cell receptor beta chains from one sample, sequenced in a study of early T cells in non-severe SARS-CoV-2 infection (dated by TCRdb to the early 2020s). Library generation was performed with 5' RACE. Sequencing was performed on a NextSeq 500. TCRdb took the public reads, trimmed them with fastp at Q25, ran MiXCR for clone calling and kept in-frame beta chains. Identical CDR3 protein sequences are pooled into one entry, listed with their most common genes and DNA. In all, the sample holds approximately 50,000 distinct CDR3 sequences, and about 10% of those were seen once. The ten most abundant clones make up 13% of the sample. The sequencing sample was made of whole blood. The receptor source for this set is an adult who was a healthcare worker with PCR-confirmed SARS-CoV-2 infection or an uninfected control (not recorded which).

Comment on this clonotype: Mismatch with germline at one junction end may stem from a read error. The chain links TRBV7-7 to TRBJ2-6; no clear D gene. The germline V gene encodes CDR1 SSHAT and CDR2 FNYEAQ (reference sequence). The CDR3 has 15 amino acids. CDR3 sequence (DNA): TGTGCTAGCAGCTCTACACCCTCTGGGGCCAACGTCCTGACTTTC. Encoded protein: CASSSTPSGANVLTF. Together with reference TRBV7-7 and TRBJ2-6, the CDR3 gives the full variable domain: GAGVSQSPRYKVTKRGQDVTLRCDPISSHATLYWYQQALGQGPEFLTYFNYEAQPDKSGLPSDRFSAERPEGSISTLTIQRTEQRDSAMYRCASSSTPSGANVLTFGAGSRLTVL.

This clonotype was detected a few times. The genes are TRBV14 and TRBJ2-1, with 8 bases identical to TRBD2. CDR3 length: 13 residues. The V gene end was trimmed by 0 bases and the J gene end by 15 bases; junction bases not matched to a gene: 7. Germline V gene sequence: CDR1 SGHDN, CDR2 FVKESK. The CDR3 region is CASSQEGTRMLFF. The DNA for the CDR3 is TGTGCCAGCAGCCAAGAAGGGACTAGGATGTTGTTCTTC. Together with reference TRBV14 and TRBJ2-1, the CDR3 gives the full variable domain: EAGVTQFPSHSVIEKGQTVTLRCDPISGHDNLYWYRRVMGKEIKFLLHFVKESKQDESGMPNNRFLAERTGGTYSTLKVQPAELEDSGVYFCASSQEGTRMLFFGPGTRLTVL.

The sample holds a few counts of this clonotype. V is TRBV6-6 and J is TRBJ2-1, with TRBD1 as a possible D gene (6 bases). Germline-derived CDR1 and CDR2 are MNHNY and SVGAGI (reference sequence). With 5 bases removed from V and 2 bases from J, the gap between germline ends came to 16 bases. The CDR3 runs 16 residues. CDR3: CASSPGQGSTYNEQFF. The CDR3 coding sequence is TGTGCCAGCAGTCCCGGGCAGGGGAGTACCTACAATGAGCAGTTCTTC.

This clonotype has a count of ten or more. The genes are TRBV21-1 and TRBJ2-7; the table assigns TRBD1, which was not confirmed against the DNA. TRBV21-1 is flagged as a pseudogene. This CDR3 contains 12 residues. The CDR3 spells CASKQGPYEQYF. The CDR3 DNA is TGTGCCAGCAAACAGGGCCCCTACGAGCAGTACTTC.

Only a few counts were recorded for this clonotype. The chain has TRBV29-1 and TRBJ2-5, with 10 bases lining up with TRBD2. In germline, CDR1 is SQVTM, CDR2 ANQGSEA. Trimming at V came to 7 bases and at J to 4 bases, leaving 9 bases not matched to a gene. CDR3 length: 14 amino acids. CDR3 coding DNA: TGCAGCGGTTCCCTCTTAGCGGGAGGAGAGACCCAGTACTTC. It translates to CSGSLLAGGETQYF.

V usage is TRBV29-1 and J usage is TRBJ2-2; D not resolved. V was shortened by 6 bases and J by 1 base, with 12 bases between the two germline ends. Germline CDR1 reads SQVTM; CDR2 reads ANQGSEA. The CDR3 contains 14 residues. CDR3 DNA sequence: TGCAGCGTAGGGTCTCTGGGGAACACCGGGGAGCTGTTTTTT. Its translation: CSVGSLGNTGELFF.

V and J are TRBV5-4 and TRBJ2-2; D gene ambiguous. There are 16 residues in the CDR3. Per the germline V gene, CDR1 is SGHNT and CDR2 is YYREEE (reference sequence). Trimming took 4 bases from V and 1 from J, leaving 14 bases between them. The CDR3 DNA is TGTGCCAGCAGCCCAACCCCGTGGGTGAACACCGGGGAGCTGTTTTTT. This gives the protein CASSPTPWVNTGELFF.

This clonotype was counted many times. The V call is TRBV6-2 or TRBV6-3, the J call TRBJ2-3; possibly TRBD2 for D (5 bases). The V and J ends lost 0 bases and 10 bases respectively, with 8 bases between them. The germline gives CDR1 MNHEY, CDR2 SVGEGT. The length of the CDR3 is 12 residues. CDR3 sequence reads: CASSYSTTAQYF. The DNA for the CDR3 is TGTGCCAGCAGTTACTCGACTACTGCGCAGTATTTT.